This T cell receptor (beta chain) was recovered during a study of blood T cells in healthy people across ages. Broader study findings: As age increased, TCR beta diversity per million T cells fell in a roughly linear fashion. Not knowing donor CMV status may have confounded expanded clonotype changes.

Donors ranged from about 6 to 90 years old and were healthy Caucasians in Russia. To note about this clonotype: The antigen is undetermined.

For the second PCR, which ran for roughly 6 to 12 cycles, a sample-barcoded 5' primer and a J-beta primer mix were used. TCRdb used MiXCR to reprocess the 5' RACE reads, holding one entry per CDR3 protein. The repertoire holds about 640,000 distinct CDR3 sequences, with 58% as singletons. Germline values: CDR1 LGHNA, CDR2 YNFKEQ. Trimming left V 5 bases short and J 9 bases short, with 14 bases between. The CDR3 length is 13 residues. The receptor's source is a man aged 55 to 70 in good health. Sequencing used blood. V gene TRBV4-2 combines with J gene TRBJ2-1, with D unresolved. CDR3 sequence reads: CASSAGPGGEQFF. The DNA of the CDR3 is TGTGCCAGCAGCGCTGGACCTGGCGGTGAGCAGTTCTTC.